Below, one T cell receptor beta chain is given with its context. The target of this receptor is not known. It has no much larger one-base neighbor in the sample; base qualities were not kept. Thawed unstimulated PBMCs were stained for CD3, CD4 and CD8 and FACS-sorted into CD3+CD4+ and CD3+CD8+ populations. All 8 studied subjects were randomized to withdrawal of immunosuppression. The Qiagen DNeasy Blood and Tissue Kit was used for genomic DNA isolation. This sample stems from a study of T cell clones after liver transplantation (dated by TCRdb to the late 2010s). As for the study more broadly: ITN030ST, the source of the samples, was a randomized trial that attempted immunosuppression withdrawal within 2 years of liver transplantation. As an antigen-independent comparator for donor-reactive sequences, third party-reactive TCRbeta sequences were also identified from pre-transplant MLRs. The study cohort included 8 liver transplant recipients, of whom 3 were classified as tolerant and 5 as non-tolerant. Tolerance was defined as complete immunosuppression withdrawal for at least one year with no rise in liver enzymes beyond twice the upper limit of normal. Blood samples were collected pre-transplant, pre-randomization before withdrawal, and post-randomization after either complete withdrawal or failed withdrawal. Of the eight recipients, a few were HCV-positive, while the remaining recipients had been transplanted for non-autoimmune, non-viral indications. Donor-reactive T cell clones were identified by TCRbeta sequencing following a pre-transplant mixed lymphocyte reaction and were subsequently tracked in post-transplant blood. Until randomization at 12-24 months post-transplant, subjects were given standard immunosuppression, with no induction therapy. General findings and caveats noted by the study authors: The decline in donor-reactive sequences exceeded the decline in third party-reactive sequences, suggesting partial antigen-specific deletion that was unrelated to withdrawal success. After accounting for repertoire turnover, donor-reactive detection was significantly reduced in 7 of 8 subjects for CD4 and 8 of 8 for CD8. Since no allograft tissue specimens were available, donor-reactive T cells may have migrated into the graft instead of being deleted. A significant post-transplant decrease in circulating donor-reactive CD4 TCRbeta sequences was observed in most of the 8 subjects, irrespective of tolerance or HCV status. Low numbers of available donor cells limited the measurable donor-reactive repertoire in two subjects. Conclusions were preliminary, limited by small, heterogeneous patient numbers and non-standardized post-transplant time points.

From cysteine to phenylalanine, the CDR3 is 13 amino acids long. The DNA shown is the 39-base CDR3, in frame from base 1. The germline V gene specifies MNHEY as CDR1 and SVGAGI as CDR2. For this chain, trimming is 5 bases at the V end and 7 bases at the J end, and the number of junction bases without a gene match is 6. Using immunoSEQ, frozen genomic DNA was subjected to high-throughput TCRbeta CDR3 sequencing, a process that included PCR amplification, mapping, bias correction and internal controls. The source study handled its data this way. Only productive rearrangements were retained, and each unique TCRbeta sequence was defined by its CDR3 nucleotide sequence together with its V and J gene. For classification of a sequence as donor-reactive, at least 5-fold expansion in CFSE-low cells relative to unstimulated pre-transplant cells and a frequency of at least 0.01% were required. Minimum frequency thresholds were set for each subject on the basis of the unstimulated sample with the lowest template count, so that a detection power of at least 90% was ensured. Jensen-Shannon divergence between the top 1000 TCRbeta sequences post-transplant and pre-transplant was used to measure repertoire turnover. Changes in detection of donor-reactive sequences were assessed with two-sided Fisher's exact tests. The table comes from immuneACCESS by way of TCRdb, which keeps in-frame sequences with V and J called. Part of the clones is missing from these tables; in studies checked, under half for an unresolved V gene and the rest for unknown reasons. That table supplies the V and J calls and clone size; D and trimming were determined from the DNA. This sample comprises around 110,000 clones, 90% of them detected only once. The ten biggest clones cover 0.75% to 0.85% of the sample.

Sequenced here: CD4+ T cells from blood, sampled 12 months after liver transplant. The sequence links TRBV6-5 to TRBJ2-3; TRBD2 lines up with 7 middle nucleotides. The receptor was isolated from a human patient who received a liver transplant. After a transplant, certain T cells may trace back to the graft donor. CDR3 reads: CASSLAVENTQYF. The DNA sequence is TGTGCCAGCAGTCTAGCGGTTGAAAATACGCAGTATTTT.